The next 19 T cell receptor beta chains were all read from a single sample in a study of T cells in women clearing cervical HPV infection (dated by TCRdb to between 2018 and 2020). The library relied on the immunoSEQ multiplex PCR assay. As stored in TCRdb, this immuneACCESS dataset retains in-frame rearrangements with V and J assigned. A fraction of the clones does not appear; measured against another copy, unresolved V genes explain less than half of the discrepancy, and the remainder lacks a known reason. The sample's clone listing holds fewer than 40,000 clones. Approximately 4.8% of the sample belongs to the ten largest clones. The sequenced sample consisted of blood buffy coat. These receptors all stem from a woman aged 18-70 years with a cervical HPV16 infection that either progressed to CIN3+ or cleared (not recorded which).

To note about this clone: Read sequence stops 3 residues before the CDR3 end, and the germline J gene provides the missing end. The chain employs TRBV2 and TRBJ1-2, with 7 nucleotides matching TRBD1. The V gene's germline CDR1 is SNHLY and CDR2 FYNNEI. This CDR3 has 15 amino acids. The V and J ends lost 3 bases and 1 base, in that order; junction bases with no gene match: 5. This chain's CDR3 is CASSERQGDNYGYTF. The DNA read from the CDR3 is TGTGCCAGCAGTGAGAGGCAGGGGGATAACTATGGC. The entire variable domain, with the rest obtained from reference TRBV2 and TRBJ1-2, is as follows: EPEVTQTPSHQVTQMGQEVILRCVPISNHLYFYWYRQILGQKVEFLVSFYNNEISEKSEIFDDQFSVERPDGSNFTLKIRSTKLEDSAMYFCASSERQGDNYGYTFGSGTRLTVV.

Concerning this clone itself: The CDR3 end is not reached by the read, which stops 3 residues before it; the germline J gene fills it in. The chain recombines TRBV20-1 with TRBJ2-7, with TRBD1 as a possible D gene (6 bases). Trimming left V 3 bases short and J 0 bases short, with 12 bases between. The CDR3 is 14 amino acids. The germline CDR1 and CDR2 sequences are DFQATT and SNEGSKA (reference sequence). The CDR3 here is CSASTGHSSYEQYF. The CDR3 bases that were read are TGCAGTGCTAGCACGGGACACAGCTCCTACGAG.

A word on this clone: Read coverage stops 3 residues before the CDR3 terminus; the germline J gene supplies the remainder. V is TRBV19 and J is TRBJ1-1; possible D gene TRBD1, 5 bases. In germline, CDR1 is LNHDA, CDR2 SQIVND (reference sequence). The CDR3 is made up of 14 amino acids. Trimming shortened V by 6 bases and J by 4 bases, and 15 bases separated the two germline ends. The DNA read from the CDR3 is TGTGCCAGTAGGGCGCGGGGGGACCTCACTGAA. It specifies CASRARGDLTE. The whole CDR3 protein reads CASRARGDLTEAFF.

Turning to this clone: Sequencing ends 3 residues short of the CDR3 end; the germline J gene provides the rest. Other DNA variants within this sample encode the same CDR3. The J gene is TRBJ2-1, the V gene TRBV14; tentatively, D is TRBD1 (6 bases). The CDR3 has 15 amino acids. The V end lost 4 bases, the J end lost 4 bases, and 14 bases lay between the germline ends. CDR1 and CDR2 (germline): SGHDN, FVKESK. CDR3 sequence reads: CASSPGTSEYNEQFF. The covered CDR3 bases are TGTGCCAGCAGCCCAGGGACATCCGAGTACAATGAG.

CDR3 DNA (partial): TGCAGTGCGGAGGAGGCGGGCAAAAACATT. The encoded protein is CSAEEAGKNI. The whole CDR3 protein is CSAEEAGKNIQYF. The chain recombines TRBV20-1 with TRBJ2-4; a weak D match, TRBD2 (5 bases). Read coverage stops 3 residues before the CDR3 terminus; the germline J gene supplies the remainder. The germline CDR1 and CDR2 sequences are DFQATT and SNEGSKA (reference sequence). V dropped 6 bases and J dropped 3 bases, with 12 bases sitting between them. The CDR3 is 13 amino acids.

Comments on this clone: The sequence runs out 3 residues before the end of the CDR3; the remainder is reconstructed from the germline J gene. The chain uses TRBV12-3 or TRBV12-4 and TRBJ2-3; 9 positions agree with TRBD2. Trimming cost V 5 bases and J 1 base; bases outside gene matches: 13. The CDR3 extends over 18 amino acids. The CDR3 spells CASSTHSGGGWGTDTQYF. The sequenced part of the CDR3 DNA is TGTGCCAGCAGTACTCATAGCGGGGGTGGGTGGGGCACAGATACG.

About this clone: The read is 3 residues too short to cover the CDR3 end, so that end is filled in from the germline J gene. V is TRBV7-2 and J is TRBJ1-2; 9 bases align to TRBD1. The J segment lost 5 bases and the V segment lost 3 bases, leaving 4 bases of the junction unmatched. CDR3 length: 14 residues. CDR1 SGHTA and CDR2 FQGNSA come from the germline V gene. The CDR3 sequence is CASSLGQGAYGYTF. The DNA read from the CDR3 is TGTGCCAGCAGCTTGGGACAGGGTGCATATGGC.

Turning to this clone: The read finishes 3 residues shy of the CDR3 end, and the germline J gene is used to complete it. The chain recombines TRBV7-7 with TRBJ2-5, with D maybe TRBD2 (6 bases). The CDR3 sequence is 12 residues long. CDR1 SSHAT and CDR2 FNYEAQ come from the germline V gene (reference sequence). V was cut by 3 bases and J by 5 bases, with 7 bases left in between. CDR3 DNA (partial): TGTGCCAGCAGCTTGGCGGGGGAGACC. It codes for CASSLAGET. The full-length CDR3 reads as CASSLAGETQYF.

CDR3 sequence reads: CASSGGTGKLYGYTF. The part of the CDR3 DNA that was read is TGCGCCAGCAGCGGAGGGACAGGGAAATTGTATGGC. The genes are TRBV5-1 and TRBJ1-2, with 9 bases aligning to TRBD1. The DNA ends 3 residues before the CDR3 does, and the rest of the CDR3 is filled in from the germline J gene. Germline CDR1 SGHRS, CDR2 YFSETQ. V was clipped by 4 bases and J by 5 bases; unmatched bases: 9. The CDR3 is made up of 15 amino acids.

Details on this clone: The observed sequence ends 3 residues before the CDR3 terminus, with the missing tail filled in from the germline J gene. The V and J genes are TRBV11-2 and TRBJ1-4; 7 bases match TRBD1. In germline, CDR1 is SGHAT, CDR2 FQNNGV. The V gene end was trimmed by 5 bases and the J gene end by 5 bases; junction bases not matched to a gene: 8. This CDR3 spans 15 amino acids. CDR3 protein: CASSPEGGKNEKLFF. The part of the CDR3 DNA that was read is TGTGCCAGCAGCCCAGAAGGGGGCAAGAATGAAAAA.

Worth noting for this clone: The read falls 3 residues short of the CDR3 end, and the missing part is taken from the germline J gene. V gene TRBV19 combines with J gene TRBJ2-1, with D possibly matching TRBD1 (6 bases). Per the germline V gene, CDR1 is LNHDA and CDR2 is SQIVND (reference sequence). V was trimmed by 8 bases and J by 0 bases, leaving 11 bases between them. This CDR3 region has 14 residues. CDR3 DNA (partial): TGTGCCAGTGGAACAGGGAGCTCCTACAATGAG. Residues: CASGTGSSYNE. The complete CDR3 reads CASGTGSSYNEQFF.

A word on this clone: The read terminates 3 residues before the CDR3 end, so the remaining end is supplied by the germline J gene. This rearrangement joins TRBV18 to TRBJ1-3, with D perhaps TRBD1 (6 bases). CDR3 length equals 19 residues. V lost 3 bases to trimming and J lost 0 bases, with 21 bases between them. The germline gives CDR1 KGHSH, CDR2 LQKENI. CDR3 loop: CASSPSPMGQHRSGNTIYF. The part of the CDR3 DNA that was read is TGTGCCAGCTCACCGTCCCCAATGGGACAACATCGCTCTGGAAACACC.

A remark on this clone: Sequencing ends 3 residues short of the CDR3 end; the germline J gene provides the rest. V usage is TRBV29-1 and J usage is TRBJ2-1, with D possibly being TRBD2 (6 bases). Trimming removed 3 bases from V and 0 bases from J, with 15 bases in between. The CDR3 is 16 residues long. Germline CDR1 and CDR2: SQVTM and ANQGSEA. CDR3: CSVDLSGLSSYNEQFF. The CDR3 DNA, read in part, is TGCAGCGTTGATTTGTCGGGACTTAGCTCCTACAATGAG.

A remark on this clone: The read ends 3 residues early relative to the CDR3; the germline J gene fills the gap. This rearrangement joins TRBV19 to TRBJ1-1, with 7 bases fitting TRBD1. The CDR3 sequence is 13 residues long. The V gene's germline CDR1 is LNHDA and CDR2 SQIVND (reference sequence). V lost 4 bases to trimming and J lost 4 bases; unmatched junction nucleotides: 3. CDR3 protein: CASSKQGFTEAFF. The part of the CDR3 DNA that was read is TGTGCCAGTAGTAAACAGGGGTTCACTGAA.

About this clone: The read ends 3 residues before the CDR3 terminus; that terminus is restored from the germline J gene. The rearrangement uses TRBV7-6 and TRBJ2-7; 7 bases match TRBD1. The J segment lost 1 base and the V segment lost 1 base, leaving 4 bases of the junction unmatched. CDR1 is SGHVS, CDR2 FNYEAQ, per germline. The CDR3 totals 15 residues. The CDR3 loop reads CASSLGQGVSYEQYF. The sequenced CDR3 bases are TGTGCCAGCAGCTTAGGACAGGGAGTATCCTACGAG.

Turning to this clone: The read is 3 residues too short to cover the CDR3 end, so that end is filled in from the germline J gene. V usage is TRBV5-4 and J usage is TRBJ1-1; D remains unclear. Germline loops: CDR1 SGHNT, CDR2 YYREEE (reference sequence). Deletions cut 1 base from V and 1 base from J, with 8 bases between. The CDR3 runs 14 residues. CDR3 in amino acids: CASSLKIGNTEAFF. The DNA read from the CDR3 is TGTGCCAGCAGCTTGAAGATCGGGAACACTGAA.

With regard to this clone: The read terminates 3 residues ahead of where the CDR3 ends, so the germline J gene completes it. The V call is TRBV5-1, the J call TRBJ1-2, with 9 bases identical to TRBD1. There are 15 residues in the CDR3. Germline V gene lookup returns CDR1 SGHRS and CDR2 YFSETQ. V shed 2 bases, J shed 3 bases, and the junction held 5 bases outside the gene matches. The sequenced CDR3 bases are TGCGCCAGCAGCTTAGGGACAGGGTGGGACTATGGC. Its protein product is CASSLGTGWDYG. The entire CDR3 sequence reads CASSLGTGWDYGYTF.

A note on this clone: The read is 3 residues too short to cover the CDR3 end, so that end is filled in from the germline J gene. The chain combines TRBV29-1 with TRBJ1-2; TRBD1 aligns across 8 bases. Germline CDR1 reads SQVTM; CDR2 reads ANQGSEA. The CDR3 totals 13 residues. The ends lost 6 bases at V and 6 bases at J; junction bases unmatched: 9. CDR3 DNA, as far as it was read: TGCAGCGTGAGAGACAGGGGCATAGATGGC. Its protein product is CSVRDRGIDG. The full CDR3 reads CSVRDRGIDGYTF.

Points on this clone: Coverage ceases 3 residues before the CDR3 finishes, and the germline J gene fills in the end. This chain connects TRBV5-4 to TRBJ2-7, with 7 nucleotides matching TRBD2. The CDR3 is made up of 12 amino acids. V dropped 0 bases and J dropped 6; count of bases not matched to a gene: 0. Per the germline V gene, CDR1 is SGHNT and CDR2 is YYREEE (reference sequence). The DNA read from the CDR3 is TGTGCCAGCAGCTTGGCGGGGGGCGAG. The encoded protein is CASSLAGGE. The whole CDR3 is CASSLAGGEQYF.